This TCR beta chain was observed in a study of blood T cell repertoires in COVID-19. For the study at large: Material from acute and convalescent COVID-19 was sourced from the United States, Italy and Spain. From T cells, B-cell-depleted T cells, or PBMCs came the material, which was cDNA or gDNA.

CDR3 length: 14 residues. Trimming took off 3 bases at V and 5 bases at J, with 13 bases between the two ends. Germline-derived CDR1 and CDR2 are LNHDA and SQIVND (reference sequence). Original analysis: Quantification of nucleated cells was approximated via reference gene primer amplification. The assay was immunoSEQ multiplex PCR, and TCRdb's table has in-frame clones only and misses some. For V, J and clone size, that table is used; D and trimming come from the DNA. The sample has roughly 260,000 clones, about 85% seen once. The material sequenced was peripheral blood. This TCR derives from a man in his sixties who had recovered from COVID-19. J is TRBJ1-1 and V is TRBV19; possible D gene TRBD1, 6 bases. The CDR3 DNA is TGTGCCAGTAGTATGGAACAGGGTAGGACTGAAGCTTTCTTT. It is translated as CASSMEQGRTEAFF.